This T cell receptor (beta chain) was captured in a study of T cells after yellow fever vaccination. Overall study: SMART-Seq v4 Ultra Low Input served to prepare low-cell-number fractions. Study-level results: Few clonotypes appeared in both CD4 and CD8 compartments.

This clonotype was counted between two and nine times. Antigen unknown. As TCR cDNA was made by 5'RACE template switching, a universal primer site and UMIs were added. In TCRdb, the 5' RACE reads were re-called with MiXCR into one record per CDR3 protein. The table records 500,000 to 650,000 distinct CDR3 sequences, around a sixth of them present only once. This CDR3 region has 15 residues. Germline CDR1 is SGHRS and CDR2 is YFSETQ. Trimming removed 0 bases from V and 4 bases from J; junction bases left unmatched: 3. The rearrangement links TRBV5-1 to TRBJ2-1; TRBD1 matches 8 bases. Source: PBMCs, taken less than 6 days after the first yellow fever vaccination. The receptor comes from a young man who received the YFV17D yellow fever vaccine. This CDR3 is CASSLARTGYNEQFF. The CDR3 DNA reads TGCGCCAGCAGCTTGGCCCGGACAGGGTACAATGAGCAGTTCTTC.